Below, one T cell receptor (beta chain) is given with its context. What it recognizes is unknown. The sample has other DNA sequences that encode this CDR3 too. This record comes from a study of T cell clones after liver transplantation. About the research overall: As an antigen-independent comparator, third-party-reactive TCRbeta sequences came from pre-transplant mixed lymphocyte reactions.

TCRdb keeps only in-frame clones here, not all; method: immunoSEQ multiplex PCR. The sample lists some 45,000 clones, just over 85% occurring once. The CDR3 sequence is 12 residues long. CDR1 MNHEY and CDR2 SVGAGI come from the germline V gene. The V and J ends lost 0 bases and 11 bases respectively, with 10 bases between them. Study outcomes and limitations: Low donor cell numbers restricted donor-reactive repertoire measurement in a couple of subjects. Small, mixed patient groups and varying post-transplant times limit these conclusions.

The source is a human patient who received a liver transplant. The T cells may come from the graft donor. The starting material was CD4+ T cells from blood, obtained 24 months after liver transplant. The chain uses TRBV6-5 and TRBJ1-1, with D possibly matching TRBD1 (5 bases). The CDR3: CASSYSGEGAFF. As DNA, the CDR3 is TGTGCCAGCAGTTACTCCGGGGAGGGGGCTTTCTTT.